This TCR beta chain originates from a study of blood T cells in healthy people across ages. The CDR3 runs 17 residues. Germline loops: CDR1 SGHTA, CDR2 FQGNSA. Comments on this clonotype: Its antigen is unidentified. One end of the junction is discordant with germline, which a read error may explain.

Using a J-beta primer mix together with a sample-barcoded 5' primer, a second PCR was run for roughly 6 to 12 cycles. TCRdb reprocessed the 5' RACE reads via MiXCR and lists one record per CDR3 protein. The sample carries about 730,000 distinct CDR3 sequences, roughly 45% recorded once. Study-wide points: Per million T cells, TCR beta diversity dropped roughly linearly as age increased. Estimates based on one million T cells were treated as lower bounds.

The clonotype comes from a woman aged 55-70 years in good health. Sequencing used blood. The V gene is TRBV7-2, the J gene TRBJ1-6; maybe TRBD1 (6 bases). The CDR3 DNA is TGTGCCAGCAGCTTATTTCGTGGACAGACCTATAATTCACCCTTCCACTTT. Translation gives CASSLFRGQTYNSPFHF.